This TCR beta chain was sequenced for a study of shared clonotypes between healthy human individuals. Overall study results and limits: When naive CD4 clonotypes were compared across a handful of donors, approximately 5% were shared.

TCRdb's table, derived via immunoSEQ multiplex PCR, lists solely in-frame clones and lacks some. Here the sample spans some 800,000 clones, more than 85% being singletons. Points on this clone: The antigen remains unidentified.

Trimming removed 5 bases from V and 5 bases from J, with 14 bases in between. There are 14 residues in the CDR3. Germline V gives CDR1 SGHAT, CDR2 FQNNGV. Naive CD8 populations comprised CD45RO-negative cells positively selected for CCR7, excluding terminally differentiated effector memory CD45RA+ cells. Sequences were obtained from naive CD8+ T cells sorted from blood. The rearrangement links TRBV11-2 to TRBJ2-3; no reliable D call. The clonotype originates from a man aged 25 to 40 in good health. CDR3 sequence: CASSPRPRLDTQYF. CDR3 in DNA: TGTGCCAGCAGCCCCAGACCTCGATTAGATACGCAGTATTTT.